This T cell receptor beta chain was sequenced for a study of blood T cell repertoires in COVID-19. Turning to the study itself: The United States, Italy and Spain provided the acute and convalescent COVID-19 samples.

This clone occurred once. Per germline, CDR1 WNHNN and CDR2 SYGVQD (reference sequence). The CDR3 is 15 residues long. V lost 5 bases, J lost 7 bases, and 9 bases stayed unmatched. Assay used: immunoSEQ multiplex PCR; TCRdb lists only in-frame clones, some missing. The table includes about 310,000 clones, around 87% detected once. V gene TRBV10-1 combines with J gene TRBJ1-4; TRBD1 aligns across 8 bases. The sample consisted of peripheral blood. This sequence originates from a man aged 50 to 59 with active or convalescent COVID-19. The DNA of the CDR3 is TGCGCCAGCAGTAAACCGGGACAGGAGGCTGAAAAACTGTTTTTT. Its protein is CASSKPGQEAEKLFF.